These T cell receptor beta chains were read from a single sample in a study of blood T cells in healthy people across ages. TCRdb used MiXCR to reprocess the 5' RACE reads, holding one entry per CDR3 protein. Counted here are around 990,000 distinct CDR3 sequences, approximately 26% occurring once; the ten biggest clones make up around 0.75%. The same sample was also studied in work on T cells of mothers and their children.

The sample was blood. The source is a girl aged 2-10 years in good health. CDR3s include the opening cysteine and the closing phenylalanine or tryptophan. Fields, in order: clone size, D gene, J gene, V gene, CDR3 DNA, CDR3 protein. The D gene is left open where the match is weak. Not all rows give a size; the values are once, few, many and, for expanded clones, a class.

clone size: NA
D gene: NA
J gene: TRBJ2-7
V gene: TRBV12-3/TRBV12-4
CDR3 DNA: TGTGCCAGCAGTTTTGTGGAGGCGGAGCACGAGCAGTACTTC
CDR3 protein: CASSFVEAEHEQYF

clone size: few
D gene: TRBD1
J gene: TRBJ1-5
V gene: TRBV20-1
CDR3 DNA: TGCAGTGCTAGGTCACAGGGGGCAGGGCAGCCCCAGCATTTT
CDR3 protein: CSARSQGAGQPQHF

clone size: few
D gene: NA
J gene: TRBJ2-5
V gene: TRBV28
CDR3 DNA: TGTGCCAGCACTCAAACAACCGGGACCCTGAATAAGATGGAGTACTTC
CDR3 protein: CASTQTTGTLNKMEYF

clone size: NA
D gene: NA
J gene: TRBJ1-5
V gene: TRBV29-1
CDR3 DNA: TGCAGCGTTGATTTGGGGAGCAATCAGCCCCAGCATTTT
CDR3 protein: CSVDLGSNQPQHF

clone size: NA
D gene: TRBD2
J gene: TRBJ2-3
V gene: TRBV6-5
CDR3 DNA: TGTGCCAGCAGTTTCACTAGCGGGGGGGTCCTGGGAACAGATACGCAGTATTTT
CDR3 protein: CASSFTSGGVLGTDTQYF

clone size: NA
D gene: TRBD2
J gene: TRBJ2-1
V gene: TRBV6-5
CDR3 DNA: TGTGCCGGCAGTTACCGGATAAGAGCTAGCGGGTCAGCTGGTGAGCAGTTCTTC
CDR3 protein: CAGSYRIRASGSAGEQFF

clone size: NA
D gene: TRBD2
J gene: TRBJ2-1
V gene: TRBV7-6
CDR3 DNA: TGTGCCAGCAGCTTATTAACGGGAGGATCCCCAAATGAGCAGTTCTTC
CDR3 protein: CASSLLTGGSPNEQFF

clone size: NA
D gene: NA
J gene: TRBJ1-2
V gene: TRBV20-1
CDR3 DNA: TGCAGTGCCCCGGAGCAGACTAACTATGGCTACACCTTC
CDR3 protein: CSAPEQTNYGYTF

clone size: NA
D gene: NA
J gene: TRBJ1-5
V gene: TRBV12-5
CDR3 DNA: TGTGCTAGTGGCCGGGACATCATCCAGCCCCAGCATTTT
CDR3 protein: CASGRDIIQPQHF

clone size: NA
D gene: NA
J gene: TRBJ1-4
V gene: TRBV20-1
CDR3 DNA: TGCAGTGCTAGAGATCTAGGGCGGTATGAAAAACTGTTTTTT
CDR3 protein: CSARDLGRYEKLFF

clone size: many
D gene: NA
J gene: TRBJ2-5
V gene: TRBV20-1
CDR3 DNA: TGCAGTGCTAGATCGGAGACCCAGTACTTC
CDR3 protein: CSARSETQYF

clone size: NA
D gene: NA
J gene: TRBJ1-6
V gene: TRBV6-1
CDR3 DNA: TGTGCCAGCAGTGTACGGCAGGGGAATTCACCCCTCCACTTT
CDR3 protein: CASSVRQGNSPLHF

clone size: few
D gene: NA
J gene: TRBJ2-2
V gene: TRBV2
CDR3 DNA: TGTGCCAGCAGTGAGGAGGGGCGGGAAGGTGCCGGGGAGCTGTTTTTT
CDR3 protein: CASSEEGREGAGELFF

clone size: NA
D gene: NA
J gene: TRBJ1-4
V gene: TRBV7-6
CDR3 DNA: TGTGCCAGCAGCCTTAAGGGTGAAAAACTGTTTTTT
CDR3 protein: CASSLKGEKLFF

clone size: NA
D gene: NA
J gene: TRBJ1-1
V gene: TRBV29-1
CDR3 DNA: TGCAGCGTTGTAGGGGGAGGCGAAGCTTTCTTT
CDR3 protein: CSVVGGGEAFF

clone size: NA
D gene: TRBD1
J gene: TRBJ2-5
V gene: TRBV19
CDR3 DNA: TGTGCCAGTAGTTCGGACAGGGGGCATCAAGAGACCCAGTACTTC
CDR3 protein: CASSSDRGHQETQYF

clone size: few
D gene: TRBD2
J gene: TRBJ2-3
V gene: TRBV6-6
CDR3 DNA: TGTGCCAGCAGCCCCCATACTAGCGGGGTTACAGATACGCAGTATTTT
CDR3 protein: CASSPHTSGVTDTQYF

clone size: many
D gene: NA
J gene: TRBJ2-1
V gene: TRBV2
CDR3 DNA: TGTGCCAGCAGTGATTTCTCTGACTCCTACAATGAGCAGTTCTTC
CDR3 protein: CASSDFSDSYNEQFF

clone size: NA
D gene: NA
J gene: TRBJ1-1
V gene: TRBV13
CDR3 DNA: TGTGCCAGCAGGAGTGGGGGGAACACTGAAGCTTTCTTT
CDR3 protein: CASRSGGNTEAFF

clone size: few
D gene: NA
J gene: TRBJ2-3
V gene: TRBV20-1
CDR3 DNA: TGCAGTGCTAGTGACCTCACCCACACAGATACGCAGTATTTT
CDR3 protein: CSASDLTHTDTQYF

clone size: NA
D gene: NA
J gene: TRBJ2-5
V gene: TRBV6-1
CDR3 DNA: TGTGCCAGCAGTGCTCGGTGGGGGGAACAAGAGACCCAGTACTTC
CDR3 protein: CASSARWGEQETQYF

clone size: once
D gene: NA
J gene: TRBJ2-7
V gene: TRBV21-1
CDR3 DNA: TGTGCCAGCAGGGGGGAGAGGAACGAGCAGTACTTC
CDR3 protein: CASRGERNEQYF

clone size: NA
D gene: NA
J gene: TRBJ1-4
V gene: TRBV7-2
CDR3 DNA: TGTGCCAGCAGCCGAAATTCACCAGTTGCAACTAATGAAAAACTGTTTTTT
CDR3 protein: CASSRNSPVATNEKLFF

clone size: few
D gene: TRBD2
J gene: TRBJ2-1
V gene: TRBV9
CDR3 DNA: TGTGCCAGCAGCTCGACTAGCGGGAGGTGGGAGCAGTTCTTC
CDR3 protein: CASSSTSGRWEQFF

clone size: NA
D gene: TRBD2
J gene: TRBJ2-7
V gene: TRBV27
CDR3 DNA: TGTGCCAGCAGTCGCGGGAGTTTCTACGAGCAGTACTTC
CDR3 protein: CASSRGSFYEQYF

clone size: few
D gene: TRBD2
J gene: TRBJ2-1
V gene: TRBV4-2
CDR3 DNA: TGTGCCAGCAGCCAAGATGGAGGCGGGGGTAATGAGCAGTTCTTC
CDR3 protein: CASSQDGGGGNEQFF

clone size: NA
D gene: NA
J gene: TRBJ2-5
V gene: TRBV28
CDR3 DNA: TGTGCCAGCAGCCCTTTAGCCCCCCGAAAAGGTCAAGAGACCCAGTACTTC
CDR3 protein: CASSPLAPRKGQETQYF

clone size: few
D gene: TRBD2
J gene: TRBJ2-1
V gene: TRBV6-5
CDR3 DNA: TGTGCCAGCAGTTACTCGGTTGGAGGCGGGGGGTACAATGAGCAGTTCTTC
CDR3 protein: CASSYSVGGGGYNEQFF

clone size: NA
D gene: TRBD1
J gene: TRBJ2-1
V gene: TRBV7-3
CDR3 DNA: TGTGCCAGCAGCTTGATGCCCGGGACAGGGGATGAGCAGTTCTTC
CDR3 protein: CASSLMPGTGDEQFF

clone size: NA
D gene: TRBD1
J gene: TRBJ2-2
V gene: TRBV11-3
CDR3 DNA: TGTGCCAGCAGCTTAAACGGACAGGTCGCCGGGGAGCTGTTTTTT
CDR3 protein: CASSLNGQVAGELFF

clone size: NA
D gene: NA
J gene: TRBJ2-5
V gene: TRBV18
CDR3 DNA: TGTGCCAGCTCACCTGATAGAGAGGGGCTCTCCCAAGAGACCCAGTACTTC
CDR3 protein: CASSPDREGLSQETQYF

clone size: many
D gene: NA
J gene: TRBJ2-5
V gene: TRBV29-1
CDR3 DNA: TGCAGCGTTGTTCGGGAGACCCAGTACTTC
CDR3 protein: CSVVRETQYF

clone size: few
D gene: NA
J gene: TRBJ1-4
V gene: TRBV5-5
CDR3 DNA: TGTGCCAGCAGCAGGGAAGGCGGAAAACTGTTTTTT
CDR3 protein: CASSREGGKLFF

clone size: few
D gene: NA
J gene: TRBJ2-1
V gene: TRBV6-5
CDR3 DNA: TGTGCCAGCAGCTACAATCAGGGGAATGAGCAGTTCTTC
CDR3 protein: CASSYNQGNEQFF

clone size: few
D gene: NA
J gene: TRBJ1-6
V gene: TRBV7-2
CDR3 DNA: TGTGCCAGCAGCTCCAACAGGGCTGGTTCACCCCTCCACTTT
CDR3 protein: CASSSNRAGSPLHF

clone size: NA
D gene: NA
J gene: TRBJ2-2
V gene: TRBV5-6
CDR3 DNA: TGTGCCAGCTGGATGTTGGATACCGGGGAGCTGTTTTTT
CDR3 protein: CASWMLDTGELFF

clone size: NA
D gene: TRBD1
J gene: TRBJ1-2
V gene: TRBV25-1
CDR3 DNA: TGTGCCAGCAGAGAGCGGGACAGGGGTTCAACGAGTGGCTACACCTTC
CDR3 protein: CASRERDRGSTSGYTF

clone size: few
D gene: TRBD1
J gene: TRBJ1-5
V gene: TRBV6-2/TRBV6-3
CDR3 DNA: TGTGCCAGCAGGGAACTACAGGGGAGGCAGCCCCAGCATTTT
CDR3 protein: CASRELQGRQPQHF

clone size: few
D gene: NA
J gene: TRBJ2-7
V gene: TRBV7-2
CDR3 DNA: TGTGCCAGCAGCTTAGAGGCTACGGCGGAATATCGGTACGAGCAGTACTTC
CDR3 protein: CASSLEATAEYRYEQYF

clone size: few
D gene: TRBD2
J gene: TRBJ2-7
V gene: TRBV5-1
CDR3 DNA: TGCGCCAGCAGCTTTGTTTCTAGCGGGTCCCGCGAGCAGTACTTC
CDR3 protein: CASSFVSSGSREQYF

clone size: few
D gene: NA
J gene: TRBJ2-3
V gene: TRBV29-1
CDR3 DNA: TGCAGCGTTGAAGATGGTCTGGCGAGAGATACGCAGTATTTT
CDR3 protein: CSVEDGLARDTQYF

clone size: few
D gene: NA
J gene: TRBJ2-7
V gene: TRBV28
CDR3 DNA: TGTGCCAGCAGCCACTACGGGAATTCCCCCGAGCAGTACTTC
CDR3 protein: CASSHYGNSPEQYF